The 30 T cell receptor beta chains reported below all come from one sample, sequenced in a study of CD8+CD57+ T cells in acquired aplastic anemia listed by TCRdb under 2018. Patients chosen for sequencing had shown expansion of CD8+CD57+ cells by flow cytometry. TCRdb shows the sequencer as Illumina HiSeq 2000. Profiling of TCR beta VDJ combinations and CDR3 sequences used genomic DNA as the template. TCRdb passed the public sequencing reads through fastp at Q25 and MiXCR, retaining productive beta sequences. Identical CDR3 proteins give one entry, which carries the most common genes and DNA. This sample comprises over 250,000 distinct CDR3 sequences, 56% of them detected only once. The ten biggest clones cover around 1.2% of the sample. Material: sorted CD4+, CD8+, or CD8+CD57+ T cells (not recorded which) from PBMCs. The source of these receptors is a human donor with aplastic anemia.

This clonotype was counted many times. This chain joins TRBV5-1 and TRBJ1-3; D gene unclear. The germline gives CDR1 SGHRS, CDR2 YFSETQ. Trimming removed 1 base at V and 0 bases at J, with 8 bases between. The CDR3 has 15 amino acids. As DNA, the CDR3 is TGCGCCAGCAGCTTGAGCGGGATCTCTGGAAACACCATATATTTT. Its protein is CASSLSGISGNTIYF.

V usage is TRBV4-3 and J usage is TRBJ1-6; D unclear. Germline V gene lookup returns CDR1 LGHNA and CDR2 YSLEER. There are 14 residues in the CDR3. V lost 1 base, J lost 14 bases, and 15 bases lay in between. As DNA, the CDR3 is TGCGCCAGCAGCCAAGGACCGCCGGGAGATGCCCTCCACTTT. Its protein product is CASSQGPPGDALHF.

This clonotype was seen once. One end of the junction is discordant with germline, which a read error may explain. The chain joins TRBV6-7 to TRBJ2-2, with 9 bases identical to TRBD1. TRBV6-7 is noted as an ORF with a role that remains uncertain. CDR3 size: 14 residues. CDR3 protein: CASSGQGNTGELSF. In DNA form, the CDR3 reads TGTGCCAGCAGCGGACAGGGGAACACCGGGGAGCTGTCGTTT.

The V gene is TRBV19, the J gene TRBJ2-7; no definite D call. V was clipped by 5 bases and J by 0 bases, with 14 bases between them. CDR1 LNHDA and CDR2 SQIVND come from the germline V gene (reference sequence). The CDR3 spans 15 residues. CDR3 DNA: TGTGCCAGTAGTCGGCGGACCGAGAGCTCCTACGAGCAGTACTTC. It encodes CASSRRTESSYEQYF.

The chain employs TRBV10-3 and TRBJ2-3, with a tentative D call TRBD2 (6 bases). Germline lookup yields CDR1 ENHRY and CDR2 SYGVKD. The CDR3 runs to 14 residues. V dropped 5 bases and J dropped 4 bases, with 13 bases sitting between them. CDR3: CAISTGGSADTQYF. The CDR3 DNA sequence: TGTGCCATCAGTACAGGAGGGAGCGCAGATACGCAGTATTTT.

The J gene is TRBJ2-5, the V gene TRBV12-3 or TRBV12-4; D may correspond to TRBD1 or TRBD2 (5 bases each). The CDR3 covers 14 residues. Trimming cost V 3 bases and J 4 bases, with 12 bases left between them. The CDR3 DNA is TGTGCCAGCAGTTTTAACATCGGGACAGAGACCCAGTACTTC. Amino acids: CASSFNIGTETQYF.

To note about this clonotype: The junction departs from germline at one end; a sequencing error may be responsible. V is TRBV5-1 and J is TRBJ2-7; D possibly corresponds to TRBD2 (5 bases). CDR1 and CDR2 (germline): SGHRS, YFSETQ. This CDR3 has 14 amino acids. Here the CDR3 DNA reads TGTGCCAGCAGCTTGGACCTAGCCTCCTACGAGCAGTACTTC. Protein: CASSLDLASYEQYF.

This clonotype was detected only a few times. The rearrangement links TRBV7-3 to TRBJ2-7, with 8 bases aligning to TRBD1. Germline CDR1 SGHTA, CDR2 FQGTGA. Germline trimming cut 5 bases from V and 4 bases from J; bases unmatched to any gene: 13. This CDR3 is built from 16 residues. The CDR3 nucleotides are TGTGCCAGCAGCCCAAACTCAGGACAGGGTCGGTACGAGCAGTACTTC. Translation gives CASSPNSGQGRYEQYF. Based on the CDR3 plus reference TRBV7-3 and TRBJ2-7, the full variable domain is GAGVSQTPSNKVTEKGKYVELRCDPISGHTALYWYRQSLGQGPEFLIYFQGTGAADDSGLPNDRFFAVRPEGSVSTLKIQRTERGDSAVYLCASSPNSGQGRYEQYFGPGTRLTVT.

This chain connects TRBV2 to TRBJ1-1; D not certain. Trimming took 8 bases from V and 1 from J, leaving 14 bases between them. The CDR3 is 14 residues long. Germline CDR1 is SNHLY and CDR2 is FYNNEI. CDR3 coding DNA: TGTGCCAGCGCCGGACGAGAAGCGAACACTGAAGCTTTCTTT. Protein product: CASAGREANTEAFF. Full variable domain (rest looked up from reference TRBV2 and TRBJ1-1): EPEVTQTPSHQVTQMGQEVILRCVPISNHLYFYWYRQILGQKVEFLVSFYNNEISEKSEIFDDQFSVERPDGSNFTLKIRSTKLEDSAMYFCASAGREANTEAFFGQGTRLTVV.

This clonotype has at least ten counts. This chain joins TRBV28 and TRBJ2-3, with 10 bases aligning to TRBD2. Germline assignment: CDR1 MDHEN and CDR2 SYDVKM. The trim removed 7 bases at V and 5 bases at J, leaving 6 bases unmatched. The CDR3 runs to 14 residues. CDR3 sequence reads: CASNLAGAGDTQYF. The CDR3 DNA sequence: TGTGCCAGCAATCTAGCGGGAGCGGGAGATACGCAGTATTTT.

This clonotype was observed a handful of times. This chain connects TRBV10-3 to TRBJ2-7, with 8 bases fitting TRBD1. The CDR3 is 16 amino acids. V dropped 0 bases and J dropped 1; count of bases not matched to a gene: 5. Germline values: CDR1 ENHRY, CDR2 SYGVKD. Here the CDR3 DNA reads TGTGCCATCAGTGAGTCGAGGACAGGGATGTCCTACGAGCAGTACTTC. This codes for CAISESRTGMSYEQYF.

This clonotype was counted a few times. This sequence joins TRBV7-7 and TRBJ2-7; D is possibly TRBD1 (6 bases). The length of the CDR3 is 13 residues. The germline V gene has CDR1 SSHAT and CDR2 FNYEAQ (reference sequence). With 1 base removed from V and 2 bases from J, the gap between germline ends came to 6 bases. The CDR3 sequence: CASSLGDTYEQYF. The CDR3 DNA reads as TGTGCCAGCAGCTTAGGGGACACCTACGAGCAGTACTTC.

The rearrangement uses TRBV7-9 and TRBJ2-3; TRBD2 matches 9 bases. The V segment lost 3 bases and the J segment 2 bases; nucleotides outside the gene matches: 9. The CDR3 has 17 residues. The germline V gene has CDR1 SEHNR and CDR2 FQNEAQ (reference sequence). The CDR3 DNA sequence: TGTGCCAGCAGCTTCCCCACAGGCGGGGGGGCCACAGATACGCAGTATTTT. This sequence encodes CASSFPTGGGATDTQYF.

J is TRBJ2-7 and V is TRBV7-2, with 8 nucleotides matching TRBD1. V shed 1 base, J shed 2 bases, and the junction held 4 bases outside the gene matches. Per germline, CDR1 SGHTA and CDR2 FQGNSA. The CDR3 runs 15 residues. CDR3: CASSLGQGHPYEQYF. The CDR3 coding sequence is TGTGCCAGCAGCTTAGGACAGGGGCACCCCTACGAGCAGTACTTC. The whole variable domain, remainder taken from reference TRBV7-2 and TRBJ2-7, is GAGVSQSPSNKVTEKGKDVELRCDPISGHTALYWYRQSLGQGLEFLIYFQGNSAPDKSGLPSDRFSAERTGGSVSTLTIQRTQQEDSAVYLCASSLGQGHPYEQYFGPGTRLTVT.

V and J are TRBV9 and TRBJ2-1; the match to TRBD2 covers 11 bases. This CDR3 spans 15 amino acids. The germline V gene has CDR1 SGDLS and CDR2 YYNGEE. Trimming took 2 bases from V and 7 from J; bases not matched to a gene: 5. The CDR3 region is CASSVTSGVRNEQFF. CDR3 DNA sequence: TGTGCCAGCAGCGTGACTAGCGGGGTGAGGAATGAGCAGTTCTTC.

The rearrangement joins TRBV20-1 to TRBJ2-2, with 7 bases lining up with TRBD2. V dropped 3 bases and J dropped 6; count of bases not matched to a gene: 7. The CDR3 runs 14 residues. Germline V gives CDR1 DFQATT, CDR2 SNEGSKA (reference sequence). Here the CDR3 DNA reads TGCAGTGCTAGCTTCGCGGGGGACGCCGGGGAGCTGTTTTTT. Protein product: CSASFAGDAGELFF.

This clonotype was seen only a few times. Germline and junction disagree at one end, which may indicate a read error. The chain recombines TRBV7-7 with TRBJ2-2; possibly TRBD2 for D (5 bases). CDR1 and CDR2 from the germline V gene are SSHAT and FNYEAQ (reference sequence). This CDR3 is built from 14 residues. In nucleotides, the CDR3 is TGTGCTAGCAGCCGGACTCCAGCCACCGGGGAGCTGTTTTTT. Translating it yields CASSRTPATGELFF.

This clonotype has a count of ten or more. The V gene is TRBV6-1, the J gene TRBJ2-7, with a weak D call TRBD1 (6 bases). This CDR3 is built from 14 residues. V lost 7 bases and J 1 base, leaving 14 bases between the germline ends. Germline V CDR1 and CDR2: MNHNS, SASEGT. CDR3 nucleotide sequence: TGTGCCAGCATTGAGACAGGAGCTTCCTACGAGCAGTACTTC. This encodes CASIETGASYEQYF.

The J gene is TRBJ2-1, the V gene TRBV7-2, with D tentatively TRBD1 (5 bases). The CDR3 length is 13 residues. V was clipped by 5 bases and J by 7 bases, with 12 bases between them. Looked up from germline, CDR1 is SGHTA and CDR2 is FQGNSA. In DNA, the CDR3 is TGTGCCAGCAGCGTGGACAATAGGAATGAGCAGTTCTTC. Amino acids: CASSVDNRNEQFF.

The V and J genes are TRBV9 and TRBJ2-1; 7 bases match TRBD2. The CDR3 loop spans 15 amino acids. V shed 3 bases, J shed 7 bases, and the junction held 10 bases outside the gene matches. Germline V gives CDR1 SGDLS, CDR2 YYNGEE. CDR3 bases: TGTGCCAGCAGCGAAACCCTCGGGGGGTCGAATGAGCAGTTCTTC. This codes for CASSETLGGSNEQFF.

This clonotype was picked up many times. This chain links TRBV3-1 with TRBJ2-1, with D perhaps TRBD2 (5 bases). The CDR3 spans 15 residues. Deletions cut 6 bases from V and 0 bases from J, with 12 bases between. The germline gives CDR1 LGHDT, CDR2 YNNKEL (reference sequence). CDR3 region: CASRHSGGSYNEQFF. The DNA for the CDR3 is TGTGCCAGCAGACACAGCGGAGGCTCCTACAATGAGCAGTTCTTC.

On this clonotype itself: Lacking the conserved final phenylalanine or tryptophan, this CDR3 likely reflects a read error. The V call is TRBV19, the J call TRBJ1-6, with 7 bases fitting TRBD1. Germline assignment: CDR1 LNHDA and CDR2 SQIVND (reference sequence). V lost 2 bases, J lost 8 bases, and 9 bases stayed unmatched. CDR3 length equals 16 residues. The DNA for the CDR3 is TGTGCCAGTAGTATATCCGGGACAGCACCAGATTCACCCCTCCACTTG. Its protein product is CASSISGTAPDSPLHL.

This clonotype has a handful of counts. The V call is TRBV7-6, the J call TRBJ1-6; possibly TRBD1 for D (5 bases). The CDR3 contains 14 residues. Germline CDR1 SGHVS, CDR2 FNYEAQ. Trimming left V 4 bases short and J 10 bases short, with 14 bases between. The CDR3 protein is CASSSDGTTSPLHF. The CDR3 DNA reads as TGTGCCAGCAGCTCAGACGGGACCACCTCACCCCTCCACTTT.

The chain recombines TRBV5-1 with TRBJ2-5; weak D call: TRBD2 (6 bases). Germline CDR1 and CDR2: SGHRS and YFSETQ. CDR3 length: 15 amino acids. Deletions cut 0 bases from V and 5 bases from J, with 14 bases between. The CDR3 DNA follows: TGCGCCAGCAGCTTGGGGGGTGCGGGGCGGGAGACCCAGTACTTC. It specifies CASSLGGAGRETQYF.

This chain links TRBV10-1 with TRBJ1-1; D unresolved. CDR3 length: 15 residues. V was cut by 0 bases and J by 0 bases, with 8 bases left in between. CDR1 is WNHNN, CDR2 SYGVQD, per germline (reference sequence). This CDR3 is CASSESPTLNTEAFF. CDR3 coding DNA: TGCGCCAGCAGTGAGTCCCCGACATTGAACACTGAAGCTTTCTTT.

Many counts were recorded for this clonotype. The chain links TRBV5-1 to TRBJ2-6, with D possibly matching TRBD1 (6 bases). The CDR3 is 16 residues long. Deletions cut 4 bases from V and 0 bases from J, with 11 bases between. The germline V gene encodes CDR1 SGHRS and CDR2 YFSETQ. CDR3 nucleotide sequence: TGCGCCAGCAGCGTGACGGACAGCTCTGGGGCCAACGTCCTGACTTTC. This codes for CASSVTDSSGANVLTF.

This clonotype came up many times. The CDR3 is CASSQFSNGNTEAFF. In nucleotides, the CDR3 is TGCGCCAGCAGCCAATTCAGCAACGGGAACACTGAAGCTTTCTTT. V gene TRBV4-1 combines with J gene TRBJ1-1; no definite D call. Deletions cut 2 bases from V and 1 base from J, with 11 bases between. This CDR3 spans 15 amino acids. The germline V gene has CDR1 MGHRA and CDR2 YSYEKL.

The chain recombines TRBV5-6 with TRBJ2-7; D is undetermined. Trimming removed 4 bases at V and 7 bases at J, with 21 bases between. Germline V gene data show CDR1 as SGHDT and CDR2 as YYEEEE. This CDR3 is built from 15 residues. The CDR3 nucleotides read TGTGCCAGCAGCCTCGACAACCTTAATCTACGGGAGCAGTACTTC. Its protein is CASSLDNLNLREQYF.

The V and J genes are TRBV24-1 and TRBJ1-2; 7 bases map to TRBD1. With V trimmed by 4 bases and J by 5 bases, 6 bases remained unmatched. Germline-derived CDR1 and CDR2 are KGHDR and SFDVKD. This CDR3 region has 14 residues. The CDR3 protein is CATSDTGQYYGYTF. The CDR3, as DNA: TGTGCCACCAGTGACACGGGACAGTATTATGGCTACACCTTC.

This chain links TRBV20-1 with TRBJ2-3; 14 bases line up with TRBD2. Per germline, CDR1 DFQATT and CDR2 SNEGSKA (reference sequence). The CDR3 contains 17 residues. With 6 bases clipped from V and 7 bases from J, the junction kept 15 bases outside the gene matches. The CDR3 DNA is TGCAGTGCAAGGGGATCCGGGACTAGCGGGAGCTGGAATACGCAGTATTTT. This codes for CSARGSGTSGSWNTQYF.